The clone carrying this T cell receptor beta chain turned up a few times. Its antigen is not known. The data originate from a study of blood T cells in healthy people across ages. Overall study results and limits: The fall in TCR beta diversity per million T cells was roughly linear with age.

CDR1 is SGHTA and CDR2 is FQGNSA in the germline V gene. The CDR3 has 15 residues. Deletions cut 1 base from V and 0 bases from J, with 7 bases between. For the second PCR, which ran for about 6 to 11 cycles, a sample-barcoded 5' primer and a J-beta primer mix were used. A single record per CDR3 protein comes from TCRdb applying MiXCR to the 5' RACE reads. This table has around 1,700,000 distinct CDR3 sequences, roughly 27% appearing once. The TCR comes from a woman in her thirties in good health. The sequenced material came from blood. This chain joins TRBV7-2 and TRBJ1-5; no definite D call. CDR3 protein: CASSLDLLSNQPQHF. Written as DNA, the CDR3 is TGTGCCAGCAGCTTAGACCTACTTAGCAATCAGCCCCAGCATTTT.